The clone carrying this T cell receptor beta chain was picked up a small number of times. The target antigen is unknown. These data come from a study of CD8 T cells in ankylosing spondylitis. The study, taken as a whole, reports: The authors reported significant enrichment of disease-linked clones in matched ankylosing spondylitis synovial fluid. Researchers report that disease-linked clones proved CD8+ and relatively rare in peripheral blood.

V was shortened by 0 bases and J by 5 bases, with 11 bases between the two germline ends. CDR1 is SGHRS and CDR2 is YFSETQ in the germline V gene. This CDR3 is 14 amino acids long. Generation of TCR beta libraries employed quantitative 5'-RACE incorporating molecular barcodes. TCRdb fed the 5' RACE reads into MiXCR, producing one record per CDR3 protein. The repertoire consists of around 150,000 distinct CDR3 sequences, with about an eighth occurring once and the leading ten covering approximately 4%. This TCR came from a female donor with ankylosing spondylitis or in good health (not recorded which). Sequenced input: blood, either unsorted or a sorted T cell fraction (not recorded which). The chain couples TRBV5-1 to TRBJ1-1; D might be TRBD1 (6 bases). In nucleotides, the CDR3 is TGCGCCAGCAGCTTGGCCTCAGGGGAGACTGAAGCTTTCTTT. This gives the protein CASSLASGETEAFF.